This is a list of T cell receptor beta chains from one sample in a study of cytomegalovirus exposure and HLA in healthy donors. Here immunoSEQ multiplex PCR was the method, and the copy in TCRdb shows in-frame clones only, minus some. Of roughly 96,000 clones detected, approximately 74% appear once; the ten largest clones hold around 14%. Input material: PBMCs. These receptors came from a woman in her 70s in good health and CMV-seropositive. CDR3s include the opening cysteine and the closing phenylalanine or tryptophan. The D gene is left open where the match is weak. A clone size is listed for some rows: how often the clone was seen (once, few, many), or a class if it is expanded.

D gene: .; clone size: .; V gene: TRBV10-2; J gene: TRBJ1-2; CDR3 protein: CASSESGRGGYTF; CDR3 DNA: TGCGCCAGCAGTGAGTCCGGCAGGGGTGGCTACACCTTC
D gene: TRBD2; clone size: .; V gene: TRBV20-1; J gene: TRBJ2-7; CDR3 protein: CRGGTDYEQYF; CDR3 DNA: TGCAGGGGGGGGACTGACTACGAGCAGTACTTC
D gene: TRBD1; clone size: once; V gene: TRBV5-1; J gene: TRBJ2-7; CDR3 protein: CASSLTRTGGRDEQYF; CDR3 DNA: TGCGCCAGCAGCTTGACGCGGACAGGGGGCAGGGACGAGCAGTACTTC
D gene: TRBD1; clone size: .; V gene: TRBV11-3; J gene: TRBJ2-2; CDR3 protein: CASSHKGARSGELFF; CDR3 DNA: TGTGCCAGCAGCCACAAGGGGGCGAGGTCCGGGGAGCTGTTTTTT
D gene: .; clone size: once; V gene: TRBV7-2; J gene: TRBJ2-5; CDR3 protein: CASARLASYQETQYF; CDR3 DNA: TGTGCCAGCGCCCGGCTAGCGTCATACCAAGAGACCCAGTACTTC
D gene: .; clone size: .; V gene: TRBV13; J gene: TRBJ1-6; CDR3 protein: CASSLADSPLHF; CDR3 DNA: TGTGCCAGCAGCTTGGCAGATTCACCCCTCCACTTT
D gene: TRBD1; clone size: few; V gene: TRBV6-1; J gene: TRBJ2-4; CDR3 protein: CASSEVPGQGVTKNIQYF; CDR3 DNA: TGTGCCAGCAGTGAAGTTCCCGGACAGGGGGTGACCAAAAACATTCAGTACTTC
D gene: TRBD1; clone size: .; V gene: TRBV5-6; J gene: TRBJ2-7; CDR3 protein: CASSPRDRISYEQYF; CDR3 DNA: TGTGCCAGCAGCCCCCGGGACAGGATCTCCTACGAGCAGTACTTC
D gene: .; clone size: .; V gene: TRBV5-4; J gene: TRBJ2-7; CDR3 protein: CASSLAKRPYEQYF; CDR3 DNA: TGTGCCAGCAGCTTGGCAAAACGCCCCTACGAGCAGTACTTC
D gene: TRBD1; clone size: few; V gene: TRBV9; J gene: TRBJ2-3; CDR3 protein: CASSVYDGTGTDTQYF; CDR3 DNA: TGTGCCAGCAGCGTATATGACGGGACAGGCACAGATACGCAGTATTTT
D gene: .; clone size: .; V gene: TRBV20-1; J gene: TRBJ2-7; CDR3 protein: CSALREAEQYF; CDR3 DNA: TGCAGTGCTTTGAGGGAGGCCGAGCAGTACTTC
D gene: .; clone size: .; V gene: TRBV5-1; J gene: TRBJ2-3; CDR3 protein: CASSLAWRGGSTDTQYF; CDR3 DNA: TGCGCCAGCAGCTTGGCCTGGCGAGGCGGAAGCACAGATACGCAGTATTTT
D gene: .; clone size: .; V gene: TRBV29-1; J gene: TRBJ2-7; CDR3 protein: CSFSRTGSSGEQYF; CDR3 DNA: TGCAGCTTTTCTAGGACTGGTTCCTCGGGCGAGCAGTACTTC
D gene: .; clone size: few; V gene: TRBV4-1; J gene: TRBJ1-2; CDR3 protein: CASSQDGAGGARNYGYTF; CDR3 DNA: TGCGCCAGCAGCCAAGATGGTGCGGGGGGGGCCAGAAACTATGGCTACACCTTC
D gene: .; clone size: .; V gene: TRBV30; J gene: TRBJ2-5; CDR3 protein: CAWSVGHTQYF; CDR3 DNA: TGTGCCTGGAGTGTTGGCCACACCCAGTACTTC
D gene: .; clone size: .; V gene: TRBV28; J gene: TRBJ1-6; CDR3 protein: CASSLESSNSPLHF; CDR3 DNA: TGTGCCAGCAGTTTGGAGTCCTCAAATTCACCCCTCCACTTT
D gene: TRBD2; clone size: .; V gene: TRBV19; J gene: TRBJ2-7; CDR3 protein: CASSIALAGSYYEQYF; CDR3 DNA: TGTGCCAGTAGTATAGCGTTAGCGGGAAGCTATTACGAGCAGTACTTC
D gene: TRBD1; clone size: once; V gene: TRBV28; J gene: TRBJ1-5; CDR3 protein: CASSPPGGTGYDQPQHF; CDR3 DNA: TGTGCCAGCAGTCCCCCGGGGGGGACAGGGTATGATCAGCCCCAGCATTTT
D gene: .; clone size: .; V gene: TRBV27; J gene: TRBJ2-3; CDR3 protein: CASSFGFPTDTQYF; CDR3 DNA: TGTGCCAGCAGTTTTGGCTTCCCCACAGATACGCAGTATTTT
D gene: TRBD2; clone size: .; V gene: TRBV4-1; J gene: TRBJ2-1; CDR3 protein: CASSQGLLAGHNEQFF; CDR3 DNA: TGCGCCAGCAGCCAAGGACTACTAGCGGGACACAATGAGCAGTTCTTC
D gene: .; clone size: few; V gene: TRBV2; J gene: TRBJ2-2; CDR3 protein: CASSSQGPGELFF; CDR3 DNA: TGTGCCAGCAGCTCACAGGGTCCCGGGGAGCTGTTTTTT
D gene: TRBD1; clone size: .; V gene: TRBV28; J gene: TRBJ1-2; CDR3 protein: CASSSTGLNYGYTF; CDR3 DNA: TGTGCCAGCAGTTCGACAGGGCTTAACTATGGCTACACCTTC
D gene: .; clone size: .; V gene: TRBV6-5; J gene: TRBJ2-6; CDR3 protein: CASAQGSGANVLTF; CDR3 DNA: TGTGCCAGCGCACAGGGCTCTGGGGCCAACGTCCTGACTTTC
D gene: .; clone size: .; V gene: TRBV19; J gene: TRBJ1-5; CDR3 protein: CASSIGGVNQPQHF; CDR3 DNA: TGTGCCAGTAGTATAGGGGGGGTCAATCAGCCCCAGCATTTT
D gene: .; clone size: .; V gene: TRBV9; J gene: TRBJ2-5; CDR3 protein: CASSVGPSREQYF; CDR3 DNA: TGTGCCAGCAGCGTAGGGCCGTCTAGAGAGCAGTACTTC
D gene: .; clone size: .; V gene: TRBV27; J gene: TRBJ1-2; CDR3 protein: CASSLRGKGSGYTF; CDR3 DNA: TGTGCCAGCAGTTTAAGGGGGAAGGGAAGCGGCTACACCTTC
D gene: TRBD1; clone size: .; V gene: TRBV13; J gene: TRBJ2-7; CDR3 protein: CASSLGDRPYEQYF; CDR3 DNA: TGTGCCAGCAGCTTGGGGGACAGACCCTACGAGCAGTACTTC
D gene: TRBD2; clone size: .; V gene: TRBV9; J gene: TRBJ2-3; CDR3 protein: CASSATSHGGTDTQYF; CDR3 DNA: TGTGCCAGCAGCGCGACTAGCCATGGAGGCACAGATACGCAGTATTTT
D gene: TRBD1; clone size: .; V gene: TRBV7-9; J gene: TRBJ2-5; CDR3 protein: CASSLGDRDQETQYF; CDR3 DNA: TGTGCCAGCAGCCTTGGGGACAGAGACCAAGAGACCCAGTACTTC